This TCR beta chain was sequenced in a study of blood T cell repertoires in COVID-19. Looking at the study overall: Samples of COVID-19 (acute and convalescent) were obtained from the United States, Italy and Spain. The analysed material was cDNA or gDNA that came from T cells, B-cell-depleted T cells, or PBMCs.

In the original workflow: Amplification of reference gene primers was used by the study to estimate nucleated cell counts. Only in-frame clones appear in the TCRdb table, and some are missing; sequencing was by immunoSEQ multiplex PCR. V, J and clone size are those of that table, while D and trimming were read from the DNA. Of around 87,000 clones listed, 77% are singletons. This clone occurred once. The germline gives CDR1 LNHDA, CDR2 SQIVND (reference sequence). There are 15 residues in the CDR3. Trimming removed 4 bases at V and 7 bases at J, with 17 bases between. The source is a woman older than 75 with acute or convalescent COVID-19. The genes are TRBV19 and TRBJ1-5; D may be TRBD1 (5 bases). Input material: peripheral blood. Here the CDR3 reads CASSTNGAGGQPQHF. In DNA form, the CDR3 reads TGTGCCAGTAGTACCAACGGGGCCGGAGGGCAGCCCCAGCATTTT. Filled out from reference TRBV19 and TRBJ1-5, the complete variable domain reads DGGITQSPKYLFRKEGQNVTLSCEQNLNHDAMYWYRQDPGQGLRLIYYSQIVNDFQKGDIAEGYSVSREKKESFPLTVTSAQKNPTAFYLCASSTNGAGGQPQHFGDGTRLSIL.